The clone carrying this TCR beta chain was recorded many times. The data originate from a study of early T cells in non-severe SARS-CoV-2 infection. This CDR3 has 14 amino acids. V was clipped by 6 bases and J by 4 bases; unmatched bases: 4. Researchers attached unique molecular identifiers to individual cDNA molecules. A single record per CDR3 protein comes from TCRdb applying MiXCR to the 5' RACE reads. The sample lists tens of thousands of distinct CDR3 sequences, 6.2% seen once, with under 8% in the top ten. The source of this sequence is an adult who was a healthcare worker with PCR-confirmed SARS-CoV-2 infection or an uninfected control (not recorded which). This sequence joins TRBV12-3 or TRBV12-4 and TRBJ1-5, with 9 bases lining up with TRBD1. This specimen consisted of whole blood, obtained at baseline. This CDR3 is CASRTGGVNQPQHF. CDR3 nucleotide sequence: TGTGCCAGCAGAACAGGGGGCGTAAATCAGCCCCAGCATTTT.